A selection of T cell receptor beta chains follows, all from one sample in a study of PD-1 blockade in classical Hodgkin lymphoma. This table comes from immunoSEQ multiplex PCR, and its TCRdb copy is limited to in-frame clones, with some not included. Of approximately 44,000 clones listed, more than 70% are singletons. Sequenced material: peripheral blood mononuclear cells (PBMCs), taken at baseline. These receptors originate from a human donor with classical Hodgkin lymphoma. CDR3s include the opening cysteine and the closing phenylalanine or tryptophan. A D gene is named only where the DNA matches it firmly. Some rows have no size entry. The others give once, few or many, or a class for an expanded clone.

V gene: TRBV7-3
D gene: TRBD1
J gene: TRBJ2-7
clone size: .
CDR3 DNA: TGTGCCAGCAGCTCATCCGGGACAGTTAGGGAGCAGTACTTC
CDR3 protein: CASSSSGTVREQYF

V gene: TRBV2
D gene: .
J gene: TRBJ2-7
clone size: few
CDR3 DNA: TGTGCCAGCAGTGAAAGGCCGGGCTACGAGCAGTACTTC
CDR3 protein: CASSERPGYEQYF

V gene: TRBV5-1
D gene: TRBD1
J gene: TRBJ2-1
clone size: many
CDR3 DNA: TGCGCCAGCAGCCAACGGACAGGGGCTTACAATGAGCAGTTCTTC
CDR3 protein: CASSQRTGAYNEQFF

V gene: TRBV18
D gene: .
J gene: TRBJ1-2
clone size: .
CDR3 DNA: TGTGCCAGCTCACCGGTTGGTCTAACAAACACCTTC
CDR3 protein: CASSPVGLTNTF

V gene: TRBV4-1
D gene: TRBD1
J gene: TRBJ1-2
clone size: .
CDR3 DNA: TGCGCCAGCAGCCCTCCGGACAGGGATAACTATGGCTACACCTTC
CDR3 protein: CASSPPDRDNYGYTF

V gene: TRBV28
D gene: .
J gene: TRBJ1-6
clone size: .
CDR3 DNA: TGTGCCAGCAGTCCAGGTCGGGATAATTCACCCCTCCACTTT
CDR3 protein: CASSPGRDNSPLHF

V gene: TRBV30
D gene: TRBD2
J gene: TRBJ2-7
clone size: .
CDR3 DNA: TGTGCCTGGAGTATGGGCGGGAGACAAGGCGAGCAGTACTTC
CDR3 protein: CAWSMGGRQGEQYF

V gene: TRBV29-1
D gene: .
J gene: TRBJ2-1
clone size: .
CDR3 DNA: TGCAGCGTTTCGATAAGCGGAAGCTCCTACAATGAGCAGTTCTTC
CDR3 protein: CSVSISGSSYNEQFF

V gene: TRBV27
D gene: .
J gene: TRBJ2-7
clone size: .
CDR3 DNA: TGTGCCAGCAGTTTGGACCGGGAGTGGCACGAGCAGTACTTC
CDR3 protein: CASSLDREWHEQYF

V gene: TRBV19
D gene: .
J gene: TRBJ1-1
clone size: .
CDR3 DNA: TGTGCCAGTATAGAGAGGAGTCAGGGGCAGGGCACTGAAGCTTTCTTT
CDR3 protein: CASIERSQGQGTEAFF

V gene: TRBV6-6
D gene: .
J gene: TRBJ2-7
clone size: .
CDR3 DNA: TGTGCCAGCAGTTACAAGGACCTCTCTAACTACGAGCAGTACTTC
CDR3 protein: CASSYKDLSNYEQYF

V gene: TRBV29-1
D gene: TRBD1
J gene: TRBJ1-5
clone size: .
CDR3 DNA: TGCAGCGTGCGGGACAGGGGGGACAATCAGCCCCAGCATTTT
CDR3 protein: CSVRDRGDNQPQHF

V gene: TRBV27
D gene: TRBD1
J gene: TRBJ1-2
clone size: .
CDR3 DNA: TGTGCCAGCAGTTTATATCGGGACAGGGGATATGGCTACACCTTC
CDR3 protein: CASSLYRDRGYGYTF

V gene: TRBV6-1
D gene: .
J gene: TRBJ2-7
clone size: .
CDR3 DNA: TGTGCCAGCAGTTGGGGAGGCTACGAGCAGTACTTC
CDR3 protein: CASSWGGYEQYF

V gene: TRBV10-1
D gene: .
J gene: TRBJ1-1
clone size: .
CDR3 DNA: TGCGCCAGCAGTGACGGAATTGGTACCACTGAAGCTTTCTTT
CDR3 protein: CASSDGIGTTEAFF

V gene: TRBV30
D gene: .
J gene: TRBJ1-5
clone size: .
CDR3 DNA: TGTGCCTGGAGTGACAACAACCCAAATCAGCCCCAGCATTTT
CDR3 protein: CAWSDNNPNQPQHF

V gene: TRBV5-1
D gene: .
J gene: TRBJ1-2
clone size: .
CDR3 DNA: TGCGCCAGCAGCTTGGCCCCGGGGGAGAGCTATGGCTACACCTTC
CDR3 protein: CASSLAPGESYGYTF

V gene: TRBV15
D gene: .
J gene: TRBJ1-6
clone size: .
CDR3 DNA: TGTGCCACCCGCTATGGGGGCAAATCACCCCTCCACTTT
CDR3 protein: CATRYGGKSPLHF

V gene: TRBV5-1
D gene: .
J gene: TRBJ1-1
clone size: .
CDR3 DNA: TGCGCCAGCAGCTTGGCTCGGGTATCAGAAGCTTTCTTT
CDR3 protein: CASSLARVSEAFF

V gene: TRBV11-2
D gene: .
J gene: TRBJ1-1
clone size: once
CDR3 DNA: TGTGCCAGCAGCTTAGATAGCGCTGAAGCTTTCTTT
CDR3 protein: CASSLDSAEAFF

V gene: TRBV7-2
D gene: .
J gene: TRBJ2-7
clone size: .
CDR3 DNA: TGTGCCAGCAGCTTAAAAGGGACTGCCTCCGAGCAGTACTTC
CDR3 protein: CASSLKGTASEQYF

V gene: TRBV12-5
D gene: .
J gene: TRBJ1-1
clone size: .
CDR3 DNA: TGTGCTAGTGGTTTGACGGACCTTGAAGCTTTCTTT
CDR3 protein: CASGLTDLEAFF

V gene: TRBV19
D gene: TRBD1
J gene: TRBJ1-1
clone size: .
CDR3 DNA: TGTGCCAGTAGTATAGAAGGACAGGGAAGGACTGAAGCTTTCTTT
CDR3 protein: CASSIEGQGRTEAFF

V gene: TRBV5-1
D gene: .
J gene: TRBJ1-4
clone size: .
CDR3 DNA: TGCGCCAGCAGCGTTCGGGGCCGTAATGAAAAACTGTTTTTT
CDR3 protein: CASSVRGRNEKLFF

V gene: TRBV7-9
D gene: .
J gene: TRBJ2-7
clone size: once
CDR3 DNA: TGTGCCAGCAGCTTACGGCCCTCGGGTTGGGAGCAGTACTTC
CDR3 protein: CASSLRPSGWEQYF

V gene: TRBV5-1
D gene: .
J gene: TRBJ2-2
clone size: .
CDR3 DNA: TGCGCCAGCAGCCCAAGCCGGGGGACTAACACCGGGGAGCTGTTTTTT
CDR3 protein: CASSPSRGTNTGELFF

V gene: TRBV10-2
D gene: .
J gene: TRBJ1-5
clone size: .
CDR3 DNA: TGCGCCAGCAGTTTGGTGGAGGGAAGCCAGCCCCAGCATTTT
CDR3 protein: CASSLVEGSQPQHF

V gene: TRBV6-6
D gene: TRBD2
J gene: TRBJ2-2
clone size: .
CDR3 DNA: TGTGCCAGCAGTTCTAGCGGGATATCCGGGGAGCTGTTTTTT
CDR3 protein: CASSSSGISGELFF

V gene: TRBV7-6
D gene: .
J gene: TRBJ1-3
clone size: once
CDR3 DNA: TGTGCCAGCAGCTTAGGAGGGTCTGGAAACACCATATATTTT
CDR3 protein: CASSLGGSGNTIYF

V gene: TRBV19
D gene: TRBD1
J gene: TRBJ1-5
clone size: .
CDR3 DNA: TGTGCCAGTACCTTCTTCGGGACAGGGGGAAATCAGCCCCAGCATTTT
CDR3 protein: CASTFFGTGGNQPQHF

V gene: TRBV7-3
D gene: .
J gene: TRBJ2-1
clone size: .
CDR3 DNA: TGTGCCAGCAGCTCCTCAAACAATGAGCAGTTCTTC
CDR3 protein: CASSSSNNEQFF

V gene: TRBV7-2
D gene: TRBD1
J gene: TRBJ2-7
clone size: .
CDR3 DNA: TGTGCCAGCAGCTTAGTCGGGACAGGGGGGTACGAGCAGTACTTC
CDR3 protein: CASSLVGTGGYEQYF

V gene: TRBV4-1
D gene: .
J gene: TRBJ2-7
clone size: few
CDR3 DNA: TGCGCCAGCAGCCCCCAAGGGGCGACCCACGAGCAGTACTTC
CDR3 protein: CASSPQGATHEQYF

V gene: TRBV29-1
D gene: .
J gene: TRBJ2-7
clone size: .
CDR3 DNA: TGCAGCTGTATGGGGCAGTCCACCTACGAGCAGTACTTC
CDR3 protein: CSCMGQSTYEQYF

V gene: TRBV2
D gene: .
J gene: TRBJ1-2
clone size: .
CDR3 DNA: TGTGCCAGCAGTGAAAGTCCGGCGCAAACTGTCTATGGCTACACCTTC
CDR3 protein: CASSESPAQTVYGYTF